Listed here is a single T cell receptor beta chain. Researchers ran the PCR with 60 Vbeta and 13 Jbeta primers. Using immunoSEQ multiplex PCR, the repertoire was profiled, and TCRdb retains in-frame clones only, with some absent. The sample includes some 220,000 clones, about 80% of them seen just once. Per germline, CDR1 MNHEY and CDR2 SMNVEV (reference sequence). This CDR3 spans 18 amino acids. J gave up 2 bases and V 3 bases, and 8 bases lay outside the gene matches. This sample stems from a study of cytomegalovirus exposure and HLA in healthy donors. The clonotype was recovered from a woman aged 60 to 75 in good health and CMV-seropositive. The material sequenced was PBMCs. V is TRBV27 and J is TRBJ2-6; 9 bases map to TRBD1. The DNA of the CDR3 is TGTGCCAGCAGTTTTCTGACAGGGGGTGGCACTGGGGCCAACGTCCTGACTTTC. Translated, it gives CASSFLTGGGTGANVLTF. The full variable domain, in which reference TRBV27 and TRBJ2-6 provide the parts outside the CDR3, is EAQVTQNPRYLITVTGKKLTVTCSQNMNHEYMSWYRQDPGLGLRQIYYSMNVEVTDKGDVPEGYKVSRKEKRNFPLILESPSPNQTSLYFCASSFLTGGGTGANVLTFGAGSRLTVL.